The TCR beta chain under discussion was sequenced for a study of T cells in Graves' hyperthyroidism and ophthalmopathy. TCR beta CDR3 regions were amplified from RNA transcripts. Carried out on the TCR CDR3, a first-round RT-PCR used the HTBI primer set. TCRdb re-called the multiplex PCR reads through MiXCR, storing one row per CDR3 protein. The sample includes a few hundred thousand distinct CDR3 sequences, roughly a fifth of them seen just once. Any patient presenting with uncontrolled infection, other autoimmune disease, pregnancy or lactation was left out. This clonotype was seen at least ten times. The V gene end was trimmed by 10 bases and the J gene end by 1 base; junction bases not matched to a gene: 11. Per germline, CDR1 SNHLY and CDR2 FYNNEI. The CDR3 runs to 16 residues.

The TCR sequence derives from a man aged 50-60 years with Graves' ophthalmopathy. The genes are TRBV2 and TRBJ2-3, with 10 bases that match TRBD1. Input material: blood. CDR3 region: CATSGTGEIGTDTQYF. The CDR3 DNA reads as TGTGCCACCTCCGGGACAGGGGAGATTGGCACAGATACGCAGTATTTT.